The 19 T cell receptor beta chains below were found in one sample sequenced in a study of T-cell reconstitution after alpha-beta-depleted transplantation in children. Unique molecular identifiers were used to barcode this TCRbeta library. TCRdb reprocessed the PCR reads via MiXCR and lists one record per CDR3 protein. The table has approximately 520,000 distinct CDR3 sequences, approximately 29% seen once; the top ten hold around 2.5%. Sequences were derived from PBMCs from the stem cell graft donor, sampled from the stem cell graft. The origin of the receptors is a human donor who donated a stem cell graft to a child with aplastic anemia.

This clonotype turned up a few times. J is TRBJ2-1 and V is TRBV15; no firm D call. Germline loops: CDR1 LNHNV, CDR2 YYDKDF (reference sequence). This CDR3 has 15 amino acids. V was shortened by 1 base and J by 0 bases, with 7 bases between the two germline ends. CDR3 bases: TGTGCCACCAGCAGAGTCCTGAGCTCCTACAATGAGCAGTTCTTC. It encodes CATSRVLSSYNEQFF.

This chain joins TRBV29-1 and TRBJ2-7; D is undetermined. The CDR3 loop spans 12 amino acids. Trimming pared 8 bases from V and 7 bases from J, leaving 18 bases between. Per the germline V gene, CDR1 is SQVTM and CDR2 is ANQGSEA. CDR3: CSWAEPRSEQYV. CDR3 in DNA: TGCAGCTGGGCGGAGCCCCGGTCGGAGCAGTACGTC.

In its sample, this clonotype was seen a few times. The chain employs TRBV29-1 and TRBJ1-1, with 8 bases fitting TRBD1. This CDR3 is 14 amino acids long. The V and J ends lost 6 bases and 0 bases, in that order; junction bases with no gene match: 6. Germline lookup yields CDR1 SQVTM and CDR2 ANQGSEA. This CDR3 reads CSVSGTGMNTEAFF. CDR3 in DNA: TGCAGCGTGAGTGGGACAGGTATGAACACTGAAGCTTTCTTT.

This clonotype was counted only a few times. The rearrangement joins TRBV29-1 to TRBJ2-2; possibly TRBD2 for D (6 bases). This CDR3 is built from 14 residues. Trimming left V 3 bases short and J 1 base short, with 9 bases between. CDR1 is SQVTM, CDR2 ANQGSEA, per germline. As DNA, the CDR3 is TGCAGCGTTGAGGTGCGGGAGAACACCGGGGAGCTGTTTTTT. Protein product: CSVEVRENTGELFF.

The chain has TRBV7-2 and TRBJ1-5; D might be TRBD1 (5 bases). Per the germline V gene, CDR1 is SGHTA and CDR2 is FQGNSA. Trimming cost V 0 bases and J 6 bases, with 9 bases left between them. The CDR3 spans 14 residues. The CDR3 DNA sequence: TGTGCCAGCAGCTTAGCGATGGGGGGTCAGCCCCAGCATTTT. Its protein is CASSLAMGGQPQHF.

The chain employs TRBV13 and TRBJ2-6; a weak D match, TRBD1 (7 bases). This CDR3 has 14 residues. Germline V CDR1 and CDR2: PRHDT, FYEKMQ (reference sequence). Trimming took 2 bases from V and 12 from J, leaving 14 bases between them. The CDR3 region has the DNA TGTGCCAGCAGCTTAACAGGGGCCGGGGGCGTCCTGACTTTC. Its protein is CASSLTGAGGVLTF.

A few counts support this clonotype. The chain carries TRBV20-1 and TRBJ1-6; D is uncertain. CDR1 and CDR2 (germline): DFQATT, SNEGSKA (reference sequence). The CDR3 has 15 residues. V lost 5 bases and J 7 bases, leaving 18 bases between the germline ends. The CDR3 coding sequence is TGCAGTGCTCCCTTTAAGTCCCTGGGGAATTCACCCCTCCACTTT. Protein product: CSAPFKSLGNSPLHF.

This clonotype was detected once. The rearrangement joins TRBV11-2 to TRBJ1-3; D is ambiguous. Looked up from germline, CDR1 is SGHAT and CDR2 is FQNNGV. The CDR3 is 14 amino acids. Trimming stripped 3 bases from V and 4 bases from J, with 10 bases between. CDR3 region: CASSFVVSGNTIYF. The CDR3 coding sequence is TGTGCCAGCAGCTTCGTGGTTTCGGGAAACACCATATATTTT.

This clonotype was picked up a small number of times. The CDR3 reads CASSLWAFTGELFF. The CDR3 DNA reads TGTGCCAGCAGTTTATGGGCCTTCACCGGGGAGCTGTTTTTT. V and J are TRBV12-3 or TRBV12-4 and TRBJ2-2; D is uncertain. This CDR3 is built from 14 residues. V dropped 2 bases and J dropped 4 bases, with 8 bases sitting between them.

This clonotype was seen a handful of times. The V call is TRBV29-1, the J call TRBJ1-2; possibly TRBD1 for D (6 bases). The CDR3 extends over 13 amino acids. Germline V gene lookup returns CDR1 SQVTM and CDR2 ANQGSEA. Deletions cut 5 bases from V and 6 bases from J, with 16 bases between. CDR3 coding DNA: TGCAGCGTTCAGGGGTTTGGATCGGATGGCTACACCTTC. Protein sequence: CSVQGFGSDGYTF.

On this clonotype: This may stem from a read error, because a much larger clone lies one nucleotide away. The chain links TRBV20-1 to TRBJ2-3, with D tentatively TRBD2 (6 bases). The ends were cut back, 5 bases at V and 11 bases at J, with 20 bases in the middle. Germline loops: CDR1 DFQATT, CDR2 SNEGSKA (reference sequence). The CDR3 consists of 13 residues. The chain's CDR3 is CSAYGTQLRGQYF. The CDR3 DNA sequence: TGCAGTGCTTACGGGACTCAACTTCGGGGGCAGTATTTT.

This clonotype was picked up a small number of times. The chain is built from TRBV28 and TRBJ2-7; no clear D. The CDR3 consists of 14 residues. The V end was cut by 3 bases, the J end by 1 base, with 10 bases between. Looked up from germline, CDR1 is MDHEN and CDR2 is SYDVKM. The CDR3 DNA sequence: TGTGCCAGCAGTTTTAGTGCTAGTTCCTACGAGCAGTACTTC. This codes for CASSFSASSYEQYF.

V and J are TRBV20-1 and TRBJ2-7; D is unresolved. From germline, CDR1 is DFQATT and CDR2 SNEGSKA (reference sequence). Trimming took off 3 bases at V and 1 base at J, with 10 bases between the two ends. The length of the CDR3 is 13 residues. DNA of the CDR3: TGCAGTGCTAGGAGCCAGGTATCCTACGAGCAGTACTTC. Its protein product is CSARSQVSYEQYF.

The chain couples TRBV5-4 to TRBJ2-7, with TRBD1 matching over 9 bases. The germline CDR1 and CDR2 sequences are SGHNT and YYREEE (reference sequence). Germline trimming cut 4 bases from V and 2 bases from J; bases unmatched to any gene: 10. The length of the CDR3 is 16 residues. The DNA for the CDR3 is TGTGCCAGCAGCGTAGATACCGGGACAGGGCCCTACGAGCAGTACTTC. Translating it yields CASSVDTGTGPYEQYF.

The chain is built from TRBV10-2 and TRBJ1-1; D is ambiguous. The CDR3 runs 16 residues. From germline, CDR1 is WSHSY and CDR2 SAAADI. Trimming removed 8 bases at V and 0 bases at J, with 19 bases between. CDR3 region: CASYSRIGPMNTEAFF. In nucleotides, the CDR3 is TGCGCCAGCTATAGCAGGATCGGACCGATGAACACTGAAGCTTTCTTT.

This clonotype was observed a handful of times. The gene calls are TRBV29-1 and TRBJ1-1; no clear D gene. The CDR3 totals 13 residues. Germline-derived CDR1 and CDR2 are SQVTM and ANQGSEA. V lost 1 base and J lost 5, with 11 bases in between. The CDR3 DNA is TGCAGCGTTGAAGTGGAGATGGGGACTGAAGCTTTCTTT. Translated, it gives CSVEVEMGTEAFF.

The gene calls are TRBV6-2 or TRBV6-3 and TRBJ2-2, with D uncertain. Germline CDR1 and CDR2: MNHEY and SVGEGT. The germline V and J ends were trimmed by 0 bases and 7 bases, with 9 bases remaining between them. This CDR3 has 14 amino acids. CDR3 sequence: CASSYSSWDGELFF. The CDR3 DNA reads TGTGCCAGCAGTTACTCGAGTTGGGACGGGGAGCTGTTTTTT.

V and J are TRBV4-3 and TRBJ2-1; 13 nucleotides line up with TRBD2. The CDR3 spans 16 residues. Trimming removed 4 bases from V and 9 bases from J; junction bases left unmatched: 9. Germline CDR1 reads LGHNA; CDR2 reads YSLEER. The CDR3 is CASSLGGLAGVGEQFF. In nucleotides, the CDR3 is TGCGCCAGCAGCCTGGGAGGACTAGCGGGAGTGGGTGAGCAGTTCTTC.

This clonotype is a singleton in its sample. The chain recombines TRBV14 with TRBJ2-1; the D call may be TRBD1 or TRBD2 (5 bases each). The length of the CDR3 is 16 residues. CDR1 and CDR2 (germline): SGHDN, FVKESK. V was shortened by 0 bases and J by 4 bases, with 13 bases between the two germline ends. The CDR3 coding sequence is TGTGCCAGCAGCCAAGATCTGGGGGAGATATACAATGAGCAGTTCTTC. Protein: CASSQDLGEIYNEQFF.